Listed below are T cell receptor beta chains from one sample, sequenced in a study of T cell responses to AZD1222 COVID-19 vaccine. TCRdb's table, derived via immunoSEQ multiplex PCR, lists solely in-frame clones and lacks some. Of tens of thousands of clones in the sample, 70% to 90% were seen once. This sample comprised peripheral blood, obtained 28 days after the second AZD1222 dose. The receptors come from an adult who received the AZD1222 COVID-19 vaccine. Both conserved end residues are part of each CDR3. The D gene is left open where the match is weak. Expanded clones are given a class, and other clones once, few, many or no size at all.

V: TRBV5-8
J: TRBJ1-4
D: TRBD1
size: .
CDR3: CASSLVQGNEKLFF
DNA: TGTGCCAGCAGCTTGGTACAGGGGAATGAAAAACTGTTTTTT

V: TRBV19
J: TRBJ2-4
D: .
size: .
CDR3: CASSLTVFSVDIQYF
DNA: TGTGCCAGTAGTTTAACGGTTTTTAGTGTAGACATTCAGTACTTC

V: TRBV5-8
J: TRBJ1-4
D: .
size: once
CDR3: CASSLLGVGNEKLFF
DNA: TGTGCCAGCAGCTTGTTAGGGGTAGGAAATGAAAAACTGTTTTTT

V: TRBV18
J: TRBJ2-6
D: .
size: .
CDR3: CASSPPNSPTGANVLTF
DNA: TGTGCCAGCTCACCACCGAACTCGCCGACCGGGGCCAACGTCCTGACTTTC

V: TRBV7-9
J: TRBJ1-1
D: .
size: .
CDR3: CASSLKYKGRNTEAFF
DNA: TGTGCCAGCAGCTTAAAATATAAGGGAAGGAACACTGAAGCTTTCTTT

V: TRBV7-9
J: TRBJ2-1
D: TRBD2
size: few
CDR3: CASSLVASGTGEQFF
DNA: TGTGCCAGCAGCTTAGTGGCTAGCGGGACCGGTGAGCAGTTCTTC

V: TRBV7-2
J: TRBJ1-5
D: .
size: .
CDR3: CASSRGGAYSNQPQHF
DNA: TGTGCCAGCAGCCGTGGTGGCGCATATAGCAATCAGCCCCAGCATTTT

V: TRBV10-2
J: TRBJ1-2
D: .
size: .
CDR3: CASRGQTNYGYTF
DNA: TGCGCCAGCAGGGGCCAAACTAACTATGGCTACACCTTC

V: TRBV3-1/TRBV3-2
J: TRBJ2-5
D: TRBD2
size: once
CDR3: CASSWTSGVQETQYF
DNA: TGTGCCAGCAGCTGGACTAGCGGAGTACAAGAGACCCAGTACTTC

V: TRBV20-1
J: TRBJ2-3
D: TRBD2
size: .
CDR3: CSASAASGLLSTDTQYF
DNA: TGCAGTGCTAGTGCGGCTAGCGGACTTCTTAGCACAGATACGCAGTATTTT

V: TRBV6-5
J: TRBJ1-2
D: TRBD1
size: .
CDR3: CASSYGTGGGYGYTF
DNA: TGTGCCAGCAGTTACGGGACAGGGGGAGGCTATGGCTACACCTTC

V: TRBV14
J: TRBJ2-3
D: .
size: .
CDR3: CASSREKRSSTDTQYF
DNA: TGTGCCAGCAGCAGGGAGAAGCGGAGTAGCACAGATACGCAGTATTTT